The clone carrying this T cell receptor (beta chain) was seen only a few times. Its antigen is not known. This sample was taken from a study of response to subunit inactivated influenza vaccine. Study observations and caveats: Seasonal influenza vaccination, on each occasion, was suggested by the authors to recruit few new T cells.

A single record per CDR3 protein comes from TCRdb applying MiXCR to the RT-PCR reads. Of under 550,000 distinct CDR3 sequences in the sample, more than 7% are singletons; the top ten hold 13%. The germline V gene encodes CDR1 MNHNS and CDR2 SASEGT. V lost 0 bases and J 5 bases, leaving 11 bases between the germline ends. This CDR3 region has 15 residues. This clonotype was obtained from a man between 45 and 75 years old who received an inactivated influenza vaccine. The chain has TRBV6-1 and TRBJ1-5; maybe TRBD1 (5 bases). The material sequenced was PBMCs from blood, taken less than 30 months after vaccination. In nucleotides, the CDR3 is TGTGCCAGCAGTGAAGCGCTTCAGGGATATCAGCCCCAGCATTTT. It encodes CASSEALQGYQPQHF.